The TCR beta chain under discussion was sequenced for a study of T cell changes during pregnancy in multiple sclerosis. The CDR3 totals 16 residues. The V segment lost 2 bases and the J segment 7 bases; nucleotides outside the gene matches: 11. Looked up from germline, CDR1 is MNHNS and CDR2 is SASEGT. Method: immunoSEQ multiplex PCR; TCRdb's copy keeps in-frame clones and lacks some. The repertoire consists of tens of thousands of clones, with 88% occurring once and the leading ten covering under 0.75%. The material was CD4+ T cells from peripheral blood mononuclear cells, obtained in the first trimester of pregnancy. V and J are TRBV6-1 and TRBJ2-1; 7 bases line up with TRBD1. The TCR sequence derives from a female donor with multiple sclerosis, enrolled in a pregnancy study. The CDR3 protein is CASSESGTALTNEQFF. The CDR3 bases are TGTGCCAGCAGTGAAAGTGGGACAGCGCTAACTAATGAGCAGTTCTTC.